Presented here are 9 T cell receptor beta chains from one specimen sequenced in a study of shared clonotypes between healthy human individuals. TCRdb keeps only in-frame clones here, not all; method: immunoSEQ multiplex PCR. The sample carries 2 million to 2.5 million clones, roughly 95% recorded once. Sequences were obtained from naive CD4+ T cells sorted from blood. Subset described: CD45RA+ positively selected. All receptors derive from a man between 18 and 29 years old in good health.

The V and J genes are TRBV9 and TRBJ1-5; the match to TRBD1 covers 8 bases. The CDR3 is 15 residues long. Germline CDR1 SGDLS, CDR2 YYNGEE. Trimming took 3 bases from V and 9 from J; bases not matched to a gene: 11. The CDR3 reads CASSAGQGQSGPQHF. CDR3 in DNA: TGTGCCAGCAGCGCAGGACAGGGCCAATCTGGGCCCCAGCATTTT.

The chain joins TRBV9 to TRBJ2-7, with a possible D match to TRBD1 (6 bases). Germline CDR1 SGDLS, CDR2 YYNGEE. This CDR3 region has 14 residues. V gave up 0 bases and J gave up 4 bases, with 11 bases separating them. Written as DNA, the CDR3 is TGTGCCAGCAGCGTAGCTACAGGGAAGTACGAGCAGTACTTC. This encodes CASSVATGKYEQYF.

J is TRBJ1-5 and V is TRBV19; TRBD1 matches at 8 bases. J was trimmed by 1 base and V by 10 bases; bases with no gene match: 9. The CDR3 runs to 15 residues. Germline CDR1 reads LNHDA; CDR2 reads SQIVND (reference sequence). The CDR3 DNA reads TGTGCCACCTCTCCGAGACAGGGGAGCAATCAGCCCCAGCATTTT. It encodes CATSPRQGSNQPQHF.

This clone was recorded a few times. The sample carries other DNA sequences with the same CDR3. The chain recombines TRBV30 with TRBJ2-5, with unresolved D. Between the trimmed V and J ends, which lost 0 bases and 1 base, there was a span of 0 bases. CDR1 and CDR2 (germline): GTSNPN, SVGIG (reference sequence). This CDR3 is 11 amino acids long. The CDR3 sequence: CAWSVQETQYF. CDR3 in DNA: TGTGCCTGGAGTGTCCAAGAGACCCAGTACTTC.

This chain links TRBV7-8 with TRBJ2-3, with 8 bases aligning to TRBD2. The V gene end was trimmed by 2 bases and the J gene end by 2 bases; junction bases not matched to a gene: 6. CDR1 is SGHVS, CDR2 FQNEAQ, per germline. The CDR3 loop spans 16 amino acids. Written as DNA, the CDR3 is TGTGCCAGCAGCTTAAGGTTGACTAGCGCCACAGATACGCAGTATTTT. It translates to CASSLRLTSATDTQYF.

This chain joins TRBV11-2 and TRBJ2-5, with 7 bases that match TRBD2. Losses at the gene ends were 5 bases for V and 13 bases for J; bases not matched to a gene: 4. The length of the CDR3 is 10 residues. Germline lookup yields CDR1 SGHAT and CDR2 FQNNGV. The CDR3 is CASSATGGYF. The CDR3 DNA follows: TGTGCCAGCAGCGCGACGGGGGGGTACTTC.

The rearrangement joins TRBV7-3 to TRBJ2-3, with 10 bases fitting TRBD1. The V gene's germline CDR1 is SGHTA and CDR2 FQGTGA. With V trimmed by 5 bases and J by 3 bases, 8 bases remained unmatched. There are 16 residues in the CDR3. DNA of the CDR3: TGTGCCAGCAGCCCGTATTGGACAGGGGGAACAGATACGCAGTATTTT. Translating it yields CASSPYWTGGTDTQYF.

This clone has just one count. This chain joins TRBV5-5 and TRBJ1-5; the D is unclear. Germline values: CDR1 SGHKS, CDR2 YYEKEE (reference sequence). The ends were cut back, 4 bases at V and 3 bases at J, with 14 bases in the middle. The CDR3 loop spans 15 amino acids. The CDR3 protein is CASSPFDRANQPQHF. For the CDR3, the DNA is TGTGCCAGCAGCCCCTTCGATAGGGCCAATCAGCCCCAGCATTTT.

Comment on this clone: Distinct nucleotide sequences in the sample also encode this CDR3. This sequence joins TRBV5-6 and TRBJ1-1, with D maybe TRBD1 (5 bases). The CDR3 length is 14 residues. CDR1 and CDR2 from the germline V gene are SGHDT and YYEEEE. Trimming shortened V by 3 bases and J by 1 base, and 10 bases separated the two germline ends. CDR3 region: CASSSGTANTEAFF. The CDR3 DNA is TGTGCCAGCAGCTCGGGGACGGCGAACACTGAAGCTTTCTTT.